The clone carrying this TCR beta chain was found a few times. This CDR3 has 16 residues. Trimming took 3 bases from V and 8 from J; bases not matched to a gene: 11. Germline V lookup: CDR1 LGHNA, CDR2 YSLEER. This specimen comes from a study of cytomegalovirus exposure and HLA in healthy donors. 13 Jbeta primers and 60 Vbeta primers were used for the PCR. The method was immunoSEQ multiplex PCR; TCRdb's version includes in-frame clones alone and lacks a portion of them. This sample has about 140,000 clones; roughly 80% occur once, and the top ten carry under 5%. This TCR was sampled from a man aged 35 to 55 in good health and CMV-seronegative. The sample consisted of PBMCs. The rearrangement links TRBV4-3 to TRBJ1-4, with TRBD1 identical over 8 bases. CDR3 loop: CASSHLPTGESEKLFF. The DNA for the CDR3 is TGCGCCAGCAGCCACCTTCCGACAGGGGAGAGCGAAAAACTGTTTTTT.